The 17 T cell receptor beta chains below were found in one sample sequenced in a study of CD8 T cells in Susac syndrome. Reverse transcription of roughly 0.5 to 1 ug RNA was performed with random hexamers. Via MiXCR, TCRdb re-called the immunoSEQ multiplex PCR reads, giving one row per CDR3 protein. The sample lists around 71,000 distinct CDR3 sequences; roughly 95% were seen once. What was sequenced was CD4+ T cells from PBMCs. These receptors all come from a human donor with multiple sclerosis.

The chain has TRBV27 and TRBJ2-3; TRBD1 is a possible D gene (6 bases). The CDR3 consists of 15 residues. Germline V gives CDR1 MNHEY, CDR2 SMNVEV (reference sequence). Between the trimmed V and J ends, which lost 5 bases and 5 bases, there was a span of 17 bases. Here the CDR3 DNA reads TGTGCCAGCAGTCTCAGGCCTATCAGGGGAGATACGCAGTATTTT. It codes for CASSLRPIRGDTQYF.

The rearrangement links TRBV30 to TRBJ2-7, with D possibly matching TRBD2 (6 bases). This CDR3 is built from 12 residues. The V gene's germline CDR1 is GTSNPN and CDR2 SVGIG (reference sequence). The V end lost 0 bases, the J end lost 9 bases, and 12 bases lay between the germline ends. The CDR3: CAWSVKEGRQYF. The CDR3, as DNA: TGTGCCTGGAGTGTAAAGGAGGGGAGGCAGTACTTC. The full variable domain, with the rest looked up from reference TRBV30 and TRBJ2-7, is SQTIHQWPATLVQPVGSPLSLECTVEGTSNPNLYWYRQAAGRGLQLLFYSVGIGQISSEVPQNLSASRPQDRQFILSSKKLLLSDSGFYLCAWSVKEGRQYFGPGTRLTVT.

This chain joins TRBV30 and TRBJ2-7; D may be TRBD1 or TRBD2 (5 bases each). The CDR3 totals 17 residues. The V end lost 3 bases, the J end lost 0 bases, and 21 bases lay between the germline ends. Looked up from germline, CDR1 is GTSNPN and CDR2 is SVGIG (reference sequence). The CDR3 spells CAWRASMGRVGSYEQYF. CDR3 in DNA: TGTGCCTGGAGGGCCAGTATGGGACGGGTGGGCTCCTACGAGCAGTACTTC.

The chain uses TRBV24-1 and TRBJ2-1, with D possibly being TRBD1 (5 bases). This CDR3 contains 16 residues. CDR1 and CDR2 (germline): KGHDR, SFDVKD. V was cut by 3 bases and J by 0 bases, with 11 bases left in between. The chain's CDR3 is CATSDDRILSYNEQFF. CDR3 in DNA: TGTGCCACCAGTGATGACAGAATCCTCTCCTACAATGAGCAGTTCTTC.

The V call is TRBV29-1, the J call TRBJ1-3; TRBD1 aligns across 8 bases. Looked up from germline, CDR1 is SQVTM and CDR2 is ANQGSEA. The CDR3 has 12 amino acids. The ends lost 5 bases at V and 8 bases at J; junction bases unmatched: 5. CDR3 DNA sequence: TGCAGCGTTCAGACAGGGGAGCACACCATATATTTT. Translated: CSVQTGEHTIYF.

The chain recombines TRBV2 with TRBJ2-5; TRBD2 matches 7 bases. CDR1 is SNHLY and CDR2 is FYNNEI in the germline V gene. The V and J ends lost 4 bases and 1 base, in that order; junction bases with no gene match: 0. CDR3 length: 13 residues. CDR3 DNA: TGTGCCAGCAGTGCGGGGGGCCAAGAGACCCAGTACTTC. Protein product: CASSAGGQETQYF. Using reference TRBV2 and TRBJ2-5 for the parts outside the CDR3, the full variable domain is EPEVTQTPSHQVTQMGQEVILRCVPISNHLYFYWYRQILGQKVEFLVSFYNNEISEKSEIFDDQFSVERPDGSNFTLKIRSTKLEDSAMYFCASSAGGQETQYFGPGTRLLVL.

The CDR3 nucleotides are TGTGCCAGCAGCCATCGAAGGTCCTACGAGCAGTACTTC. The encoded protein is CASSHRRSYEQYF. The genes are TRBV3-1 and TRBJ2-7, with D unresolved. CDR1 is LGHDT and CDR2 is YNNKEL in the germline V gene (reference sequence). V lost 3 bases to trimming and J lost 1 base, with 7 bases between them. This CDR3 has 13 residues.

The chain employs TRBV7-2 and TRBJ2-1; a weak D match, TRBD2 (6 bases). This CDR3 contains 14 residues. Trimming removed 0 bases at V and 9 bases at J, with 12 bases between. Germline-derived CDR1 and CDR2 are SGHTA and FQGNSA. This CDR3 is CASSLAEGWGEQFF. The CDR3 DNA reads TGTGCCAGCAGCTTAGCGGAGGGTTGGGGTGAGCAGTTCTTC.

This clonotype was seen only a few times. In DNA, the CDR3 is TGTGCCAGCAGTTCACCCGGACGCACTGAAGCTTTCTTT. Its translation is CASSSPGRTEAFF. The chain employs TRBV28 and TRBJ1-1, with D uncertain. The CDR3 runs 13 residues. Trimming stripped 4 bases from V and 4 bases from J, with 10 bases between. The germline V gene encodes CDR1 MDHEN and CDR2 SYDVKM.

This clonotype was counted once. The chain is built from TRBV11-2 and TRBJ1-6; D gene ambiguous. The CDR3 length is 16 residues. Trimming cost V 6 bases and J 3 bases, with 15 bases left between them. Germline V gene data show CDR1 as SGHAT and CDR2 as FQNNGV. CDR3 protein: CASSPSAGIYNSPLHF. The CDR3 bases are TGTGCCAGCAGTCCTTCCGCGGGAATCTATAATTCACCCCTCCACTTT.

The chain couples TRBV2 to TRBJ2-7, with D maybe TRBD1 (5 bases). This CDR3 region has 12 residues. CDR1 and CDR2 (germline): SNHLY, FYNNEI. The V gene lost 7 bases and the J gene lost 6 bases, with 13 bases spanning the gap. The CDR3 DNA is TGTGCCAGCACGGTGGGGCCGCGCGAGCAGTACTTC. Translation gives CASTVGPREQYF.

The V call is TRBV28, the J call TRBJ2-5; 14 bases agree with TRBD2. V lost 4 bases and J lost 5; bases outside the gene matches: 6. Germline V gene lookup returns CDR1 MDHEN and CDR2 SYDVKM. This CDR3 has 16 residues. CDR3 nucleotide sequence: TGTGCCAGCAGTTCCCCGGGACTAGCGGGGGTTGAGACCCAGTACTTC. Protein: CASSSPGLAGVETQYF.

The chain combines TRBV20-1 with TRBJ2-1, with 7 nucleotides matching TRBD2. CDR1 and CDR2 (germline): DFQATT, SNEGSKA (reference sequence). The CDR3 is 15 residues long. Trimming removed 3 bases from V and 3 bases from J; junction bases left unmatched: 8. The CDR3 sequence: CSASPLSGRYNEQFF. Written as DNA, the CDR3 is TGCAGTGCTAGCCCGCTTAGCGGGCGCTACAATGAGCAGTTCTTC.

The chain couples TRBV7-2 to TRBJ2-5; possible D gene TRBD2, 6 bases. The CDR3 is 12 amino acids. Germline CDR1 reads SGHTA; CDR2 reads FQGNSA. The V and J ends lost 8 bases and 4 bases respectively, with 11 bases between them. The CDR3, as DNA: TGTGCCAGCGGGGGGAGTGGAGAGACCCAGTACTTC. This translates into CASGGSGETQYF.

The chain joins TRBV11-2 to TRBJ1-2; D not certain. The CDR3 is 12 amino acids. Trimming took off 2 bases at V and 6 bases at J, with 7 bases between the two ends. Germline assignment: CDR1 SGHAT and CDR2 FQNNGV. The CDR3 DNA is TGTGCCAGCAGCTTAACCGGGGATGGCTACACCTTC. Translating gives CASSLTGDGYTF.

The chain uses TRBV19 and TRBJ1-1; D ambiguous. Germline V lookup: CDR1 LNHDA, CDR2 SQIVND (reference sequence). Trimming removed 4 bases at V and 1 base at J, with 7 bases between. This CDR3 contains 13 residues. The CDR3 sequence: CASSTTANTEAFF. The DNA for the CDR3 is TGTGCCAGTAGTACTACAGCGAACACTGAAGCTTTCTTT.

This rearrangement joins TRBV20-1 to TRBJ2-1; D possibly corresponds to TRBD2 (6 bases). V lost 3 bases, J lost 0 bases, and 12 bases lay in between. The CDR3 totals 15 residues. CDR1 is DFQATT and CDR2 is SNEGSKA in the germline V gene (reference sequence). CDR3 sequence (DNA): TGCAGTGCTAGGTGGGCGGGGCTCTCCTACAATGAGCAGTTCTTC. Protein sequence: CSARWAGLSYNEQFF.